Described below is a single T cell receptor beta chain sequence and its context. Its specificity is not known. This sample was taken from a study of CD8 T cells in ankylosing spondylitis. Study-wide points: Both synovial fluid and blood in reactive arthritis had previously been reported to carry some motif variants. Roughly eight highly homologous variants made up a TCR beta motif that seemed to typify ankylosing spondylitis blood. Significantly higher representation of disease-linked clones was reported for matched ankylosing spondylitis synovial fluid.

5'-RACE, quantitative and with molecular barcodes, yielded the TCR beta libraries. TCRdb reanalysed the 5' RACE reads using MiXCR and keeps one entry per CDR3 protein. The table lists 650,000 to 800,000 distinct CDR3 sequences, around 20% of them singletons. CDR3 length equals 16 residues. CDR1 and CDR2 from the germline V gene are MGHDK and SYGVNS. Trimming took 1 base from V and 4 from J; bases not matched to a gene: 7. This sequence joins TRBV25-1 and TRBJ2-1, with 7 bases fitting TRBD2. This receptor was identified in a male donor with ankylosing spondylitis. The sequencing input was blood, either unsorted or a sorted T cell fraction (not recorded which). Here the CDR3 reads CASSELTGAGYNEQFF. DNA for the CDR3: TGTGCCAGCAGTGAATTGACGGGAGCGGGGTACAATGAGCAGTTCTTC.